The rows below give T cell receptor beta chains drawn from one sample of a study of graft-versus-host responses after intestinal transplantation. These TCRs are of unknown antigen specificity. TCRdb's copy holds only in-frame clones and misses some; the assay was immunoSEQ multiplex PCR. The sample contains about 86,000 clones, around 90% of which appear only once. The input for sequencing was unstimulated CD4+ T cells sorted from spleen or lymph node cells, taken before transplant. Receptor source: a human donor who was the organ donor for an intestinal transplant. Each CDR3 is given with its conserved first and last residue. A D gene is named only where the DNA matches it firmly. Only part of the rows carry a size: once, few, many, or a class if the clone is expanded.

d_gene	v_gene	abundance	j_gene	CDR3nt	CDR3aa
TRBD1	TRBV19	.	TRBJ1-1	TGTGCCAGTAGTACATACAGGGGCCATACGTCTGAAGCTTTCTTT	CASSTYRGHTSEAFF
.	TRBV4-1	.	TRBJ2-7	TGCGCCAGCAGACACGGGGGCGAGCAGTACTTC	CASRHGGEQYF
.	TRBV5-4	.	TRBJ1-1	TGTGCCAGCAGCTTGGAGCGTACTGAAGCTTTCTTT	CASSLERTEAFF
TRBD1	TRBV6-5	.	TRBJ1-2	TGTGCCAGCAGTCAGGGGGCGTATGGCTACACCTTC	CASSQGAYGYTF
.	TRBV28	.	TRBJ1-3	TGTGCCAGCAGGACAGGTTCTGGAAACACCATATATTTT	CASRTGSGNTIYF
.	TRBV5-6	.	TRBJ2-7	TGTGCCAGCAGCTTGATAACACTGGTAGGGCGGGGCTACGAGCAGTACTTT	CASSLITLVGRGYEQYF
.	TRBV19	.	TRBJ2-7	TGTGCCAGTAGTATAGTCAGAGGAGGGGACTACGAGCAGTACTTC	CASSIVRGGDYEQYF
.	TRBV6-6	.	TRBJ1-2	TGTGCCAGCAGTCCTCCGTGGGGGCGCGAGCATGGCTACACCTTC	CASSPPWGREHGYTF
.	TRBV19	.	TRBJ2-3	TGTGCCAGTAGTATATCCAGATATACGGATACGCAGTATTTT	CASSISRYTDTQYF
TRBD1	TRBV29-1	.	TRBJ2-7	TGCAGCGTTGCTGGGAGCCGGGACAGGGGCTACGAGCAGTACTTC	CSVAGSRDRGYEQYF
TRBD2	TRBV2	.	TRBJ2-5	TGTGCCAGCAGGAACCTTCTCTCAGCGGGGGTCCAAGAGACCCAGTACTTC	CASRNLLSAGVQETQYF
TRBD1	TRBV28	.	TRBJ1-5	TGTGCCAGCAGTTTATTGGGGACAGGGGTATATAGCAATCAGCCCCAGCATTTT	CASSLLGTGVYSNQPQHF
TRBD2	TRBV7-3	.	TRBJ2-3	TGTGCCAGCAGCTCAAGCGGGAGGATAGATACGCAGTATTTT	CASSSSGRIDTQYF
TRBD2	TRBV7-2	.	TRBJ2-7	TGTGCCAGCAGCTTACTCACTAGCGGGAGTGGGTTCTCCTACGAGCAGTACTTC	CASSLLTSGSGFSYEQYF
.	TRBV11-2	.	TRBJ2-3	TGTGCCAGCAGCTTCCCGACTAGGGCAGATACGCAGTATTTT	CASSFPTRADTQYF
.	TRBV28	.	TRBJ1-1	TGTACCAGCAGTCCTGGCGGGGCAGGGCGGAACACTGAAGCTTTCTTT	CTSSPGGAGRNTEAFF
TRBD2	TRBV27	.	TRBJ2-1	TGTGCCAGCAGTTTAATAGCGGGAGAAGGTAATGAGCAGTTCTTC	CASSLIAGEGNEQFF
.	TRBV29-1	.	TRBJ2-1	TGCAGCGCCTCTGACACAGGGAGCTCCTACAATGAGCAGTTCTTC	CSASDTGSSYNEQFF
.	TRBV2	.	TRBJ1-1	TGTGCCAGCAGTCCGAGGAGCGGAGCTTTCTTT	CASSPRSGAFF
.	TRBV4-2	few	TRBJ1-5	TGTGCCAGCAGCCAAGGGGACAATTTGGAGCCCCAGCATTTT	CASSQGDNLEPQHF
TRBD1	TRBV4-1	.	TRBJ2-1	TGCGCCAGCAGCCAAGAGGGACAGCGTAGTTTAAATGAGCAGTTCTTC	CASSQEGQRSLNEQFF
TRBD2	TRBV7-2	.	TRBJ2-2	TGTGCCAGCAGCAGCGGGGCCACCGGGGAGCTGTTTTTT	CASSSGATGELFF
TRBD2	TRBV15	once	TRBJ2-1	TGTGCCACCAGCAGAGATCGCGGGAGTTTCACTGAGCAGTTCTTC	CATSRDRGSFTEQFF
.	TRBV2	.	TRBJ1-4	TGTGCCAGCAGTGAGGAGACGCGCGAAAAACTGCTTTTT	CASSEETREKLLF
.	TRBV11-2	.	TRBJ1-2	TGTGCCAGCAGCTGGGGCTCTAACTATGGCTACACCTTC	CASSWGSNYGYTF
TRBD1	TRBV5-6	once	TRBJ1-2	TGTGCCAGCAGCTCGATCCACGGGACAGCCTATGGCTACACCTTC	CASSSIHGTAYGYTF
.	TRBV5-8	once	TRBJ1-2	TGTGCCAGGAGTCAGGGTTTATATGGCTACACCTTC	CARSQGLYGYTF
.	TRBV6-5	few	TRBJ2-2	TGTGCCAGCAGTTACTGGGCGCTCAACACCGGGGAGCTGTTTTTT	CASSYWALNTGELFF
.	TRBV28	.	TRBJ1-2	TGTGCCAGCAGTTTATACCGGGGTAACTATGGCTACACCTTC	CASSLYRGNYGYTF
.	TRBV6-5	.	TRBJ1-2	TGTGCCAGCAGGAAAGATGGTAGCCTGATTGTCTACACCTTC	CASRKDGSLIVYTF
.	TRBV11-2	.	TRBJ2-7	TGTGCCAGCAGCCGTATCACAGGGAGTAACTACGAGCAGTACTTC	CASSRITGSNYEQYF
.	TRBV19	once	TRBJ2-1	TGTGCCAGTAGCCCCGGGGGTCGGAATGAGCAGTTCTTC	CASSPGGRNEQFF
TRBD1	TRBV29-1	.	TRBJ2-4	TGCAGCGTGGAACAGGGGATTCAAAACATTCAGTACTTC	CSVEQGIQNIQYF
.	TRBV12-5	once	TRBJ2-2	TGTGCTAGTGGTTTGGCGGATAGGGGGTGGCCCGGGGAGCTGTTTTTT	CASGLADRGWPGELFF
TRBD2	TRBV5-1	.	TRBJ2-2	TGCGCCAGCAGCTTATCAGCGGGGGGGCCGGCCGGGGAGCTGTTTTTT	CASSLSAGGPAGELFF
.	TRBV7-2	.	TRBJ2-3	TGTGCCAGCAGCTTCATGAGCGGTAGCACAGATACGCAGTATTTT	CASSFMSGSTDTQYF
.	TRBV7-7	.	TRBJ2-2	TGTGCTAGCAGTCGACTTGGACGGGGAAACACCGGGGAGCTGTTTTTT	CASSRLGRGNTGELFF
.	TRBV5-4	.	TRBJ1-1	TGTGCCAGCAGCGCCAGGGTTACAGGCTTGAACACTGAAGCTTTCTTT	CASSARVTGLNTEAFF